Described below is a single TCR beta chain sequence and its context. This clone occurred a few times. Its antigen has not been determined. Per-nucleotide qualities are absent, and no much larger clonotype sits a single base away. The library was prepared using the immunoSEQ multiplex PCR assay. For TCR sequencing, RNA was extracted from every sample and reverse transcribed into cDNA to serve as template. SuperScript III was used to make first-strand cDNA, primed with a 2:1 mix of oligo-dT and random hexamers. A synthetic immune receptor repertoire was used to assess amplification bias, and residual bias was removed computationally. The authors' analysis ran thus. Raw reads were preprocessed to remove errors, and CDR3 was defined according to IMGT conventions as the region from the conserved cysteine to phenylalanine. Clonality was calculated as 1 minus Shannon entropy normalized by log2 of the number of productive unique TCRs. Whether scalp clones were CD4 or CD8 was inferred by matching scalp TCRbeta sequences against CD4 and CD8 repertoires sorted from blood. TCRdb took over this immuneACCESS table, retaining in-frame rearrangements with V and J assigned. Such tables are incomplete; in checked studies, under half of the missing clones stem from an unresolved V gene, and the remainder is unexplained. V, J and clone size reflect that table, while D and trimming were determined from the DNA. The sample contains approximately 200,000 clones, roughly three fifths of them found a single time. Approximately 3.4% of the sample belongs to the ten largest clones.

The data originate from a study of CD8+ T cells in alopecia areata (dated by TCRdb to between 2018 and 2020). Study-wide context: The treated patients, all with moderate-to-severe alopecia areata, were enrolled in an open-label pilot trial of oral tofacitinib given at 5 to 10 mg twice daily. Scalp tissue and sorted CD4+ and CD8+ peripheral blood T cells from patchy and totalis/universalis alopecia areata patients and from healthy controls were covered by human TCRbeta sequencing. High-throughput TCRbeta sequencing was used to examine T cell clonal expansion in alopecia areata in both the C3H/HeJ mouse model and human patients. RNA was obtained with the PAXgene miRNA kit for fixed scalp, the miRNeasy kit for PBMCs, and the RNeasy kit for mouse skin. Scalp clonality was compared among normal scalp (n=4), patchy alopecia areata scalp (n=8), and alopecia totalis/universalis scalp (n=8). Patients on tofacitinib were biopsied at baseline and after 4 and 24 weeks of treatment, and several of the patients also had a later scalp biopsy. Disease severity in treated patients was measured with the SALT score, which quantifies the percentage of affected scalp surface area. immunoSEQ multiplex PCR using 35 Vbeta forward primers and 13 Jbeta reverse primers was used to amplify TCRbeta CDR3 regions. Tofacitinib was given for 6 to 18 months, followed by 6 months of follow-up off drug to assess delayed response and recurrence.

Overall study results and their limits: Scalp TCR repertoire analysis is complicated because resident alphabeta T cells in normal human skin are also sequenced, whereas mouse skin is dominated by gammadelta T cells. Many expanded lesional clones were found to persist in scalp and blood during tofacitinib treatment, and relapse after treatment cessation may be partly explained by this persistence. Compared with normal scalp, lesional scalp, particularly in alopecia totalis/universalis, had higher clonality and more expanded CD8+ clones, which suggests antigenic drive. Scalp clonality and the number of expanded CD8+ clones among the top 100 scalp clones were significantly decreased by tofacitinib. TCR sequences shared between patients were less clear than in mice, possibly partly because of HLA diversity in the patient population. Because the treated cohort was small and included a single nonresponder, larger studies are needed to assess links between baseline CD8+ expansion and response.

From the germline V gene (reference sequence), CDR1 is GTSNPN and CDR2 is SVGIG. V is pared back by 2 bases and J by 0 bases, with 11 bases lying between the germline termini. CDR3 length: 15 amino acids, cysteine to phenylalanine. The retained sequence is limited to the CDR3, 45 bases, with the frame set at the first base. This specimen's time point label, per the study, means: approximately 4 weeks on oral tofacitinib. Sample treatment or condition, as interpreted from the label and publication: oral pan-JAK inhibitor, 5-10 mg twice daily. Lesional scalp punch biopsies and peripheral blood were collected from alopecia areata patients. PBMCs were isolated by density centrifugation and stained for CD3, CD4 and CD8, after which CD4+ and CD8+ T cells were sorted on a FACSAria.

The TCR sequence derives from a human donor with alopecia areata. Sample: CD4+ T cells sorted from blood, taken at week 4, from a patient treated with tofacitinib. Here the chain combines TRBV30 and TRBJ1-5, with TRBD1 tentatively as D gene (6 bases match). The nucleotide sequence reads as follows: TGTGCCTGGAGTCGGACAGATCTTAGCAATCAGCCCCAGCATTTT. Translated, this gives CAWSRTDLSNQPQHF.